These T cell receptor beta chains were read from a single sample in a study of metastatic and nonmetastatic thyroid tumors. TCRdb reprocessed the PCR reads via MiXCR. The profile covers fewer than 35,000 clones, with 25% to 35% appearing a single time and approximately 30% taken by the ten largest. The sample taken for sequencing was blood. The source is a female donor with papillary thyroid cancer or a benign thyroid nodule (not recorded which). Some clones in this sample may be carry-over from other donors' samples. The CDR3 runs from the conserved cysteine through the conserved F or W. D genes are given only for firm matches. Only some rows state a clone size, as once, few, many or a class for expanded clones.

D | J | size | V | DNA | CDR3
- | TRBJ2-7 | many | TRBV11-3 | TGTGCCAGCAGCTCAGGGTCCTACGAGCAGTACTTC | CASSSGSYEQYF
- | TRBJ2-7 | few | TRBV6-2/TRBV6-3 | TGTGCCAGCAGTTCTCAGCACGAGCAGTACTTC | CASSSQHEQYF
- | TRBJ1-4 | few | TRBV6-1 | TGTGCCAGCAGACCTATCAGAGCAACTAATGAAAAACTGTTTTTT | CASRPIRATNEKLFF
- | TRBJ1-5 | - | TRBV3-1 | TGTGCCAGCAGCCGGGGGTTATATCAGCCCCAGCATTTT | CASSRGLYQPQHF
- | TRBJ2-2 | few | TRBV6-1 | TGTGCCACCACATCTAGCACCGGGGAGCTGTTTTTT | CATTSSTGELFF
TRBD1 | TRBJ1-5 | - | TRBV20-1 | TGCAGTGCTAGACGCGGGACAGGGTTTAAAGATCAGCCCCAGCATTTT | CSARRGTGFKDQPQHF
- | TRBJ2-7 | - | TRBV11-3 | TGTGCCAGCAGCCCAACTAGCCCCGGTTACAACGAGCAGTACTTC | CASSPTSPGYNEQYF
- | TRBJ1-5 | - | TRBV20-1 | TGCAGTGCTAGGGGAGAGGACAATCAGCCCCAGCATTTT | CSARGEDNQPQHF
- | TRBJ2-6 | - | TRBV11-2 | TGTGCCAGCAGCTTATACTCTCCCTCTGGGGCCAACGTCCTGACTTTC | CASSLYSPSGANVLTF
TRBD1 | TRBJ1-4 | - | TRBV4-1 | TGCGCCAGCAGCCAATCAGGACAGGGGTGGGAAAAACTGTTTTTT | CASSQSGQGWEKLFF
- | TRBJ1-1 | - | TRBV20-1 | TGCAGTGCTAGCATCGGGGGCACTGAAGCTTTCTTT | CSASIGGTEAFF
TRBD2 | TRBJ2-7 | medium-sized | TRBV19 | TGTGCCAGTAGTTCTGGACTAGGGCCCTACGAGCAGTACTTC | CASSSGLGPYEQYF
- | TRBJ1-5 | medium-sized | TRBV6-1 | TGTGCCAGCTACGGACAGTTAGGGCAGCCCCAGCATTTT | CASYGQLGQPQHF
- | TRBJ2-7 | - | TRBV28 | TGTGCCAGCAGTTACAGGGTGGGGGGGGAGCAGTACTTC | CASSYRVGGEQYF
- | TRBJ2-3 | few | TRBV5-1 | TGCGCCAGCAGCTTGGAGGGGAGGAGGGGCACAGATACGCAGTATTTT | CASSLEGRRGTDTQYF
TRBD1 | TRBJ1-2 | - | TRBV7-2 | TGTGCCAGCAGATTAGTGGGGACAGGGAATGGCTACACCTTC | CASRLVGTGNGYTF
- | TRBJ2-1 | few | TRBV6-1 | TGTGCCAGCAGATCGTGGACTCCAGGCTCCTACAATGAGCAGTTCTTC | CASRSWTPGSYNEQFF
- | TRBJ2-6 | few | TRBV27 | TGTGCCAGCGGCCGATCCTCGAACTCTGGGGCCAACGTCCTGACTTTC | CASGRSSNSGANVLTF
- | TRBJ2-1 | many | TRBV7-2 | TGTGCCAGCAGCTTAGCCCGGAACTACAATGAGCAGTTCTTC | CASSLARNYNEQFF
TRBD1 | TRBJ2-2 | once | TRBV20-1 | TGCAGTGCTAGGGACAGGGCTAACACCGGGGAGCTGTTTTTT | CSARDRANTGELFF
TRBD2 | TRBJ2-5 | - | TRBV7-2 | TGTGCCAGCAGTTCTGGACTAGCGGGACCCCAAGAGACCCAGTACTTC | CASSSGLAGPQETQYF
- | TRBJ2-7 | - | TRBV11-3 | TGTGCCAGCAACGGCCCGGGAAGGGGCCACGAGCAGTACTTC | CASNGPGRGHEQYF
- | TRBJ1-4 | - | TRBV27 | TGTGCCAGCCGGTGGGGCAGGGATAATGAAAAACTGTTTTTT | CASRWGRDNEKLFF
TRBD2 | TRBJ2-2 | - | TRBV3-1 | TGTGCCAGCAGCCAAGATGTACTAGCGGGGGTCGCGAACACCGGGGAGCTGTTTTTT | CASSQDVLAGVANTGELFF
- | TRBJ1-1 | - | TRBV7-9 | TGTGCCAGCAGCTTAGGCAGCTTGAACACTGAAGCTTTCTTT | CASSLGSLNTEAFF
- | TRBJ2-2 | medium-sized | TRBV6-1 | TGTGCCAGCAGTGAGGCCCTCGGGGAGCTGTTTTTT | CASSEALGELFF
TRBD1 | TRBJ2-7 | few | TRBV28 | TGTGCCAGCAGTTTAGACCAATACCGGGACAGGGGCCCGGCGAGAGAGCAGTACTTC | CASSLDQYRDRGPAREQYF
- | TRBJ1-2 | few | TRBV30 | TGTGCCTGGAGTGTAAATGTGGGGACCCTCTATGGCTACACCTTC | CAWSVNVGTLYGYTF